This T cell receptor beta chain was captured in a study of blood T cell repertoires in COVID-19. Study background: Specimens from acute and convalescent COVID-19 originated in the United States, Italy and Spain. In each case, the material was cDNA or gDNA derived from T cells, B-cell-depleted T cells, or PBMCs.

In the authors' methods: Estimates of nucleated cell counts were drawn from the amplification of reference gene primers. The assay was immunoSEQ multiplex PCR, and TCRdb's table has in-frame clones only and misses some. The D gene and trimming were derived from the DNA, and the V and J assignments and clone size from that table. Among 250,000 or so clones listed, about four fifths were seen once. CDR1 and CDR2 (germline): SGHNT, YYREEE (reference sequence). J gave up 1 base and V 3 bases, and 3 bases lay outside the gene matches. CDR3 length equals 16 residues. The sequenced sample consisted of peripheral blood. This TCR came from a woman in her 70s with acute or convalescent COVID-19. The rearrangement links TRBV5-4 to TRBJ1-4; TRBD1 matches at 10 bases. CDR3 nucleotides: TGTGCCAGCAGCTATAGGACAGGGGGAACTAATGAAAAACTGTTTTTT. Encoded protein: CASSYRTGGTNEKLFF.